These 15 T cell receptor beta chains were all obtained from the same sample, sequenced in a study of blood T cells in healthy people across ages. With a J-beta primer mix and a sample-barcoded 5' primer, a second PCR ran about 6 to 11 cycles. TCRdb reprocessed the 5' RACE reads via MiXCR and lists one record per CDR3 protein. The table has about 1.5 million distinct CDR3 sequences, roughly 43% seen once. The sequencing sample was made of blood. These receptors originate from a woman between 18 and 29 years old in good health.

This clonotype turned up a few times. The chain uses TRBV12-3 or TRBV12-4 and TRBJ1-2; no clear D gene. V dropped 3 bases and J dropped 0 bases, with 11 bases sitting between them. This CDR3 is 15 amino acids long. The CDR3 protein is CASSLSAVANYGYTF. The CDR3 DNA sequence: TGTGCCAGCAGTTTGTCGGCCGTAGCTAACTATGGCTACACCTTC.

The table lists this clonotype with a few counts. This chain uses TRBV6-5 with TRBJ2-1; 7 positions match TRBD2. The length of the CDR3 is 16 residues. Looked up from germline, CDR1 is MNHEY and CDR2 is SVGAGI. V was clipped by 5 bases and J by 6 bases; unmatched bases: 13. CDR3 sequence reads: CASSRVGLADANEQFF. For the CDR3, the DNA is TGTGCCAGCAGTAGAGTCGGGCTAGCGGACGCCAATGAGCAGTTCTTC.

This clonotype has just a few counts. CDR3 nucleotides: TGTGCCAGCAGTTTTTACGGGGCCACTGAAGCTTTCTTT. It yields the protein CASSFYGATEAFF. The gene calls are TRBV27 and TRBJ1-1, with D tentatively TRBD1 (5 bases). Germline values: CDR1 MNHEY, CDR2 SMNVEV (reference sequence). Trimming took off 3 bases at V and 4 bases at J, with 9 bases between the two ends. The CDR3 sequence is 13 residues long.

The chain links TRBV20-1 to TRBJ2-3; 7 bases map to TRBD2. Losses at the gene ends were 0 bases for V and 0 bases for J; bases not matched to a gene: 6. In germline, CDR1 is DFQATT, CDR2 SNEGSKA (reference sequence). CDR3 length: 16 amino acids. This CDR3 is CSARDLRRGSTDTQYF. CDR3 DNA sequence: TGCAGTGCTAGAGATCTTCGGCGGGGGAGCACAGATACGCAGTATTTT.

As DNA, the CDR3 is TGTGCCAGCAGCCCTTTAACCGGGACAAGGGGCGATGGCTACACCTTC. Its translation: CASSPLTGTRGDGYTF. The chain recombines TRBV11-2 with TRBJ1-2, with D possibly matching TRBD1 (6 bases). This CDR3 has 16 residues. V was shortened by 5 bases and J by 6 bases, with 22 bases between the two germline ends. CDR1 is SGHAT, CDR2 FQNNGV, per germline.

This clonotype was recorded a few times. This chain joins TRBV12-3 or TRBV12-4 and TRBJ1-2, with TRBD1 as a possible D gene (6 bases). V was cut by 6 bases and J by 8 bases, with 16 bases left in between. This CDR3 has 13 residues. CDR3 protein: CASRGTGRGGYTF. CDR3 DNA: TGTGCCAGCAGGGGGACTGGGAGGGGGGGCTACACCTTC.

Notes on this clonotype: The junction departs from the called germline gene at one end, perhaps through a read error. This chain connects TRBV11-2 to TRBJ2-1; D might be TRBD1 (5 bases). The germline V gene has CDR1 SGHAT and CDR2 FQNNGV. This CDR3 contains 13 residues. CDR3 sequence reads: CAGSYSYTGEQFF. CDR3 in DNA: TGTGCCGGCAGCTATTCTTATACAGGCGAGCAGTTCTTC.

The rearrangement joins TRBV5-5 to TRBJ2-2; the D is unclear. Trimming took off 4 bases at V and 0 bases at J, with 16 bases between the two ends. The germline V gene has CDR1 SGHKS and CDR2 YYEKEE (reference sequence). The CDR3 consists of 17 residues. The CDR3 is CASSPRAHIANTGELFF. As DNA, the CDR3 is TGTGCCAGCAGCCCACGGGCTCATATCGCGAACACCGGGGAGCTGTTTTTT.

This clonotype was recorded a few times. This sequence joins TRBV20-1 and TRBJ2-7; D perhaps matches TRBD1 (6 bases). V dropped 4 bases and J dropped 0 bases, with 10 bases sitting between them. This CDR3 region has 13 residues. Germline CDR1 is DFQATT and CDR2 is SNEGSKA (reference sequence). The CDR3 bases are TGCAGTGCTAAAGGGACACGCTCCTACGAGCAGTACTTC. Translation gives CSAKGTRSYEQYF.

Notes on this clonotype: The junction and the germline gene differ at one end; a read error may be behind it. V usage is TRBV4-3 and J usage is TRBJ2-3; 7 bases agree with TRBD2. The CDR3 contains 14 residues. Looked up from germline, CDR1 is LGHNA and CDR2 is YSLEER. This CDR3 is CASSQRDYTNTQYF. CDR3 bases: TGCGCCAGCAGCCAGCGGGACTACACAAATACGCAGTATTTT.

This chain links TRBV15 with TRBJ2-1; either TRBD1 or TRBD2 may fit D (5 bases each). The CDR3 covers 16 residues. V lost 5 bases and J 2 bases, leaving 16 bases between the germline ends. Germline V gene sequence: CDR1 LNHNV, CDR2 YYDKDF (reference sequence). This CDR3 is CATSVRDAETYNEQFF. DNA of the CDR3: TGTGCCACCAGCGTCCGGGACGCCGAAACCTACAATGAGCAGTTCTTC. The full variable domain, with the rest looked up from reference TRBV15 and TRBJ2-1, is DAMVIQNPRYQVTQFGKPVTLSCSQTLNHNVMYWYQQKSSQAPKLLFHYYDKDFNNEADTPDNFQSRRPNTSFCFLDIRSPGLGDTAMYLCATSVRDAETYNEQFFGPGTRLTVL.

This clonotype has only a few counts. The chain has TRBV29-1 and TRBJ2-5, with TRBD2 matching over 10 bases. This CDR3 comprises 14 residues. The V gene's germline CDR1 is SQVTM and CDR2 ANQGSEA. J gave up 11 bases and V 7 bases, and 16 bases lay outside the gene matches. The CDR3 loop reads CSGIALAGYGEQYF. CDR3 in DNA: TGCAGCGGCATTGCACTAGCGGGATATGGTGAGCAGTACTTC.

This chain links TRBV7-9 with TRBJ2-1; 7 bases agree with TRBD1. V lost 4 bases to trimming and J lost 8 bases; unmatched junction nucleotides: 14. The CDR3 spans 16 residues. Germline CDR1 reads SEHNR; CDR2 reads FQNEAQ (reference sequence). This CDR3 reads CASSYTSGGRRHEQFF. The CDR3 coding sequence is TGTGCCAGCAGCTATACTTCAGGGGGAAGACGCCATGAGCAGTTCTTC.

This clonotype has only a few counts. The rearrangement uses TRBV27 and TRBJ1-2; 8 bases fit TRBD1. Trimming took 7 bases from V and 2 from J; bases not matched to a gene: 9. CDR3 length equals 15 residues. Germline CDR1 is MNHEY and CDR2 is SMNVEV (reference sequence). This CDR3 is CASTLVAGGNYGYTF. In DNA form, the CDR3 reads TGTGCCAGCACGCTGGTGGCAGGGGGCAACTATGGCTACACCTTC.

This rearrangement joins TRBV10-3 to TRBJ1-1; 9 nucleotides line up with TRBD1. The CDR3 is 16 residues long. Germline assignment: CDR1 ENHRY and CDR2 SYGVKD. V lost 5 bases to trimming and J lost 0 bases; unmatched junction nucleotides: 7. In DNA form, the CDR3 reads TGTGCCATCAGTTCCGGGACAGGGAACATGAACACTGAAGCTTTCTTT. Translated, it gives CAISSGTGNMNTEAFF.